Listed here is a single TCR beta chain. Its specificity is not known. Cryopreserved PBMC, at roughly 1-10 million per sample, were present before DNA extraction. The sample originates from a study of long-term antiretroviral therapy in people with HIV. The germline V and J ends were trimmed by 0 bases and 4 bases, with 27 bases remaining between them. This CDR3 contains 20 residues. Run at survey level, the immunoSEQ assay was version v3.0. Measured with immunoSEQ multiplex PCR; TCRdb has only the in-frame clones, and not every one. The sample records roughly 24,000 clones, approximately 87% being singletons. Notes on the study in general: HIV repertoire CDR3 lengths ranged less widely than those of controls. ART-treated samples gained diversity yet remained below transplant donor controls. Neither ART adherence, viral resistance nor therapy changes were documented.

The sequencing used unsorted PBMCs, collected roughly 4.9 years after starting antiretroviral therapy. This TCR derives from a man aged 35-49 years with HIV. V usage is TRBV23-1 and J usage is TRBJ1-1, with a weak D call TRBD1 (5 bases). TRBV23-1 is identified as an open reading frame with a role that is uncertain. This CDR3 is CASSQSAGDGWWGLFTEAFF. The CDR3 DNA follows: TGCGCCAGCAGTCAATCGGCGGGGGACGGGTGGTGGGGGTTATTCACTGAAGCTTTCTTT.